These 18 T cell receptor beta chains were sequenced from one sample in a study of CD8 T cells in ankylosing spondylitis. Each CDR3 protein is one row after TCRdb ran MiXCR on the 5' RACE reads. This sample has under 250,000 distinct CDR3 sequences, with 20% to 30% found just once. Sample: blood, either unsorted or a sorted T cell fraction (not recorded which). Receptors were obtained from a male donor with ankylosing spondylitis or in good health (not recorded which).

J is TRBJ2-5 and V is TRBV6-1; no definite D call. The germline V gene has CDR1 MNHNS and CDR2 SASEGT. The V gene lost 8 bases and the J gene lost 4 bases, with 17 bases spanning the gap. CDR3 length equals 14 residues. As DNA, the CDR3 is TGTGCCAGCTGTAAACGGAGTTTTGGAGAGACCCAGTACTTC. Translation: CASCKRSFGETQYF.

The chain employs TRBV20-1 and TRBJ2-7; either TRBD1 or TRBD2 may fit D (5 bases each). This CDR3 has 15 residues. Trimming removed 2 bases at V and 3 bases at J, with 17 bases between. CDR1 and CDR2 from the germline V gene are DFQATT and SNEGSKA (reference sequence). This chain's CDR3 is CSARNSGTGGYEQYF. As DNA, the CDR3 is TGCAGTGCTAGAAACTCCGGGACCGGCGGCTACGAGCAGTACTTC.

This rearrangement joins TRBV29-1 to TRBJ2-3; weak D call: TRBD2 (6 bases). Trimming left V 6 bases short and J 1 base short, with 14 bases between. Germline CDR1 is SQVTM and CDR2 is ANQGSEA. The CDR3 runs 14 residues. CDR3 region: CSVGTGDRTDTQYF. The CDR3 DNA reads as TGCAGCGTCGGAACGGGGGATCGCACAGATACGCAGTATTTT.

The chain couples TRBV20-1 to TRBJ2-2; 8 bases agree with TRBD2. The length of the CDR3 is 15 residues. V lost 3 bases to trimming and J lost 5 bases; unmatched junction nucleotides: 8. Germline V gene lookup returns CDR1 DFQATT and CDR2 SNEGSKA (reference sequence). CDR3 sequence: CSASSGTLGTGELFF. Written as DNA, the CDR3 is TGCAGTGCTAGTAGCGGGACCCTGGGGACCGGGGAGCTGTTTTTT.

The CDR3 nucleotides are TGTGCCATCAGCCGGGGGGGAGGCACAGATACGCAGTATTTT. It specifies CAISRGGGTDTQYF. This sequence joins TRBV10-3 and TRBJ2-3, with TRBD2 matching over 8 bases. Germline V gene lookup returns CDR1 ENHRY and CDR2 SYGVKD. This CDR3 is 14 amino acids long. V was pared by 6 bases and J by 1 base, with 3 bases of the junction left unmatched.

This sequence joins TRBV20-1 and TRBJ2-7, with 7 bases identical to TRBD1. This CDR3 contains 14 residues. Germline V lookup: CDR1 DFQATT, CDR2 SNEGSKA (reference sequence). Trimming took 5 bases from V and 2 from J; bases not matched to a gene: 9. The CDR3 reads CSAARDRKPYEQYF. The CDR3 DNA reads as TGCAGTGCTGCCCGGGACAGAAAACCCTACGAGCAGTACTTC.

The gene calls are TRBV9 and TRBJ2-2; D is unresolved. CDR3 length: 13 residues. The V gene lost 2 bases and the J gene lost 7 bases, with 9 bases spanning the gap. The germline CDR1 and CDR2 sequences are SGDLS and YYNGEE. The CDR3 DNA reads TGTGCCAGCAGCGTGGCCCCTTTCGGGGAGCTGTTTTTT. Its translation is CASSVAPFGELFF.

The chain combines TRBV7-3 with TRBJ2-3; D is perhaps TRBD2 (5 bases). Germline CDR1 is SGHTA and CDR2 is FQGTGA. The CDR3 length is 14 residues. V was clipped by 1 base and J by 2 bases, with 7 bases between them. CDR3 in amino acids: CASSLRESTDTQYF. The CDR3, as DNA: TGTGCCAGCAGCTTAAGGGAGTCCACAGATACGCAGTATTTT.

This clonotype occurred a few times. The rearrangement links TRBV5-1 to TRBJ2-3; D remains unclear. Germline loops: CDR1 SGHRS, CDR2 YFSETQ. This CDR3 contains 16 residues. Trimming took 0 bases from V and 6 from J, leaving 17 bases between them. CDR3 loop: CASSLGSGGVTDTQYF. CDR3 DNA: TGCGCCAGCAGCTTGGGGTCAGGTGGGGTCACGGATACGCAGTATTTT.

The V and J genes are TRBV7-2 and TRBJ1-3; possibly TRBD1 for D (6 bases). Germline CDR1 SGHTA, CDR2 FQGNSA. The length of the CDR3 is 16 residues. Trimming stripped 1 base from V and 0 bases from J, with 10 bases between. As DNA, the CDR3 is TGTGCCAGCAGCTTAGACAGGGCGGACTCTGGAAACACCATATATTTT. Translation: CASSLDRADSGNTIYF.

This chain links TRBV7-2 with TRBJ2-2; D is unclear. The CDR3 is made up of 15 amino acids. Germline V gene data show CDR1 as SGHTA and CDR2 as FQGNSA. V was pared by 1 base and J by 0 bases, with 6 bases between. DNA of the CDR3: TGTGCCAGCAGCTTAGGACGGACGAACACCGGGGAGCTGTTTTTT. Encoded protein: CASSLGRTNTGELFF.

Ten or more counts support this clonotype. The rearrangement joins TRBV11-3 to TRBJ2-5; D uncertain. Looked up from germline, CDR1 is SGHNT and CDR2 is YENEEA. This CDR3 is built from 15 residues. The V gene lost 6 bases and the J gene lost 2 bases, with 16 bases spanning the gap. The CDR3 DNA sequence: TGTGCCAGCAGTCCCAGAAACGCCAAACAAGAGACCCAGTACTTC. This codes for CASSPRNAKQETQYF.

As DNA, the CDR3 is TGCAGTGCTAGAGTCACGCGGAACACAGATACGCAGTATTTT. Translating it yields CSARVTRNTDTQYF. The chain recombines TRBV20-1 with TRBJ2-3; unclear D gene. The germline V and J ends were trimmed by 1 base and 2 bases, with 10 bases remaining between them. This CDR3 is 14 amino acids long. Germline CDR1 and CDR2: DFQATT and SNEGSKA (reference sequence).

In its sample, this clonotype was seen many times. The J gene is TRBJ2-1, the V gene TRBV9, with TRBD1 matching 8 bases. The CDR3 spans 16 residues. With 4 bases clipped from V and 7 bases from J, the junction kept 13 bases outside the gene matches. Germline V CDR1 and CDR2: SGDLS, YYNGEE. CDR3 residues: CASSTNARTGINEQFF. The CDR3 coding sequence is TGTGCCAGCAGCACTAATGCCCGGACAGGGATAAATGAGCAGTTCTTC. Full variable domain (rest looked up from reference TRBV9 and TRBJ2-1): DSGVTQTPKHLITATGQRVTLRCSPRSGDLSVYWYQQSLDQGLQFLIQYYNGEERAKGNILERFSAQQFPDLHSELNLSSLELGDSALYFCASSTNARTGINEQFFGPGTRLTVL.

Ten or more counts support this clonotype. The chain carries TRBV28 and TRBJ2-1; D remains ambiguous. V was shortened by 5 bases and J by 10 bases, with 15 bases between the two germline ends. The germline gives CDR1 MDHEN, CDR2 SYDVKM. CDR3 length equals 13 residues. The CDR3 sequence is CASSPPHLAEQFF. CDR3 bases: TGTGCCAGCAGTCCCCCCCACTTAGCCGAGCAGTTCTTC.

This clonotype occurred many times. V gene TRBV20-1 combines with J gene TRBJ2-7; D uncertain. Germline V CDR1 and CDR2: DFQATT, SNEGSKA (reference sequence). Trimming removed 0 bases at V and 7 bases at J, with 16 bases between. The CDR3 totals 14 residues. The CDR3 DNA reads as TGCAGTGCTAGAGATACGGCTAGACGAGAAGAGCAGTACTTC. The encoded protein is CSARDTARREEQYF.

There are many counts of this clonotype. The V and J genes are TRBV29-1 and TRBJ2-7; the D gene is possibly TRBD1 (5 bases). The CDR3 totals 12 residues. CDR1 SQVTM and CDR2 ANQGSEA come from the germline V gene. V was cut by 7 bases and J by 3 bases, with 13 bases left in between. CDR3 sequence: CSARGLDYEQYF. CDR3 nucleotide sequence: TGCAGCGCAAGGGGCTTAGACTACGAGCAGTACTTC.

This clonotype was recorded at least ten times. The rearrangement uses TRBV12-3 or TRBV12-4 and TRBJ2-7, with D possibly being TRBD1 (5 bases). The CDR3 extends over 14 amino acids. The ends were cut back, 4 bases at V and 6 bases at J, with 16 bases in the middle. CDR3 residues: CASSYRTSTGEQYF. The CDR3 DNA follows: TGTGCCAGCAGTTATCGGACAAGCACGGGCGAGCAGTACTTC.